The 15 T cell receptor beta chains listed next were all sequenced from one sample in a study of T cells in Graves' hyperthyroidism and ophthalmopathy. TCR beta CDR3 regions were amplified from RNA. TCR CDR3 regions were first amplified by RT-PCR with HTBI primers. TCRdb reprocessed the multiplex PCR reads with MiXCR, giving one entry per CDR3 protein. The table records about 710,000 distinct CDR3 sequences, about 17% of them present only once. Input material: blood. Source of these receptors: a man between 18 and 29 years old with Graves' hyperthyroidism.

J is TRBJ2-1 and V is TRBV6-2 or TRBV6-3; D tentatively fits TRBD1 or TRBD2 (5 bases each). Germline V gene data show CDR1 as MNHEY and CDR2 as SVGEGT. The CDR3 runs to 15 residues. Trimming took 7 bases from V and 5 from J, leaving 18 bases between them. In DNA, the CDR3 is TGTGCCAGCAAGTGGCGCCGGGACCTTGACAATGAGCAGTTCTTC. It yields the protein CASKWRRDLDNEQFF.

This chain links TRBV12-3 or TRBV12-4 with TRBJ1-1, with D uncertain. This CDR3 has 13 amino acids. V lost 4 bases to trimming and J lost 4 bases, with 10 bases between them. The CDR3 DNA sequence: TGTGCCAGCAGTTCCACCTTTGGCACTGAAGCTTTCTTT. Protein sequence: CASSSTFGTEAFF.

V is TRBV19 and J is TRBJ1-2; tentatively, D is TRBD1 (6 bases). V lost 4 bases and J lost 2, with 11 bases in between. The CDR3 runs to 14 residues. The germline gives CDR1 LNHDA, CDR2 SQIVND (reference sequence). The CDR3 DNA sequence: TGTGCCAGTAGTACGGGGGCGATAAACTATGGCTACACCTTC. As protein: CASSTGAINYGYTF.

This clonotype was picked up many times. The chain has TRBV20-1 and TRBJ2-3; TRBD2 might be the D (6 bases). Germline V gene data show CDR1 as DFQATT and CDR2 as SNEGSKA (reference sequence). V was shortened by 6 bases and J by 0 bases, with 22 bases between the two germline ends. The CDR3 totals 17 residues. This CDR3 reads CSAYTPPSGPSTDTQYF. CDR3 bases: TGCAGTGCCTACACACCCCCAAGCGGGCCTAGCACAGATACGCAGTATTTT.

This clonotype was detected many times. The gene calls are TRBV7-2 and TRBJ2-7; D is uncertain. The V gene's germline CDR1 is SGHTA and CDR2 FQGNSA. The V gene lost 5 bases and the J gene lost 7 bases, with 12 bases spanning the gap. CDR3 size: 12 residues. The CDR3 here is CASSTPPREQYF. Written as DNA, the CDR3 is TGTGCCAGCAGCACCCCTCCGAGAGAGCAGTACTTC.

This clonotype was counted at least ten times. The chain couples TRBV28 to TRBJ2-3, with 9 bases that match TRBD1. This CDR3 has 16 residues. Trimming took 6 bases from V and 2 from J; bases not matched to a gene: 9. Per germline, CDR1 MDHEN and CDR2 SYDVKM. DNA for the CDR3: TGTGCCAGCAGACCCCGGGACAGGGTCCCCACAGATACGCAGTATTTT. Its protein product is CASRPRDRVPTDTQYF.

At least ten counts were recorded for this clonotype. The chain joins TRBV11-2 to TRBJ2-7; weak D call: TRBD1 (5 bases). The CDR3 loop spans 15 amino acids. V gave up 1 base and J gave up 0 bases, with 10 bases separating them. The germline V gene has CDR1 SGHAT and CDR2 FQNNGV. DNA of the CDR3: TGTGCCAGCAGCTTAGTATGGGGCTACTCCTACGAGCAGTACTTC. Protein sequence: CASSLVWGYSYEQYF.

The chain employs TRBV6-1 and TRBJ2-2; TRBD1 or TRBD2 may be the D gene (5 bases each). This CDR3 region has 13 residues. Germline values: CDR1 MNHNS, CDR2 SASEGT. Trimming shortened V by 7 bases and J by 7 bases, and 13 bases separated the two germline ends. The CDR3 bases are TGTGCCAGCAATCACGAGGGGATCGGGGAGCTGTTTTTT. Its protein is CASNHEGIGELFF.

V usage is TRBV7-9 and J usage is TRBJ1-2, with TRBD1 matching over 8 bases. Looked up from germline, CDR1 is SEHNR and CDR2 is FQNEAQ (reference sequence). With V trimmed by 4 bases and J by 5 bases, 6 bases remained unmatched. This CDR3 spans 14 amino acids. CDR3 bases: TGTGCCAGCAGCTCCCCGACAGGGGTTTATGGCTACACCTTC. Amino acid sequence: CASSSPTGVYGYTF.

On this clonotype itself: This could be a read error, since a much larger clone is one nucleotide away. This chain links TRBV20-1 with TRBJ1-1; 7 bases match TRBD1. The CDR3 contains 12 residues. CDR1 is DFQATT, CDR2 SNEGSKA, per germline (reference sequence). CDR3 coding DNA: TGCGGTGCCCCCGACAGGGCCACTGAAGCTTTCTTT. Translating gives CGAPDRATEAFF.

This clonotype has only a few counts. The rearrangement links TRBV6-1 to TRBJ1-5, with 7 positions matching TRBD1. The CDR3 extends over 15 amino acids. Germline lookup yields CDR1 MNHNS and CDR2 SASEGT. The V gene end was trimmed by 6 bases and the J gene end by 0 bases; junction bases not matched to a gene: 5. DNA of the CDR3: TGTGCCAGCAGAAGGACAGGATATAGCAATCAGCCCCAGCATTTT. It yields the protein CASRRTGYSNQPQHF.

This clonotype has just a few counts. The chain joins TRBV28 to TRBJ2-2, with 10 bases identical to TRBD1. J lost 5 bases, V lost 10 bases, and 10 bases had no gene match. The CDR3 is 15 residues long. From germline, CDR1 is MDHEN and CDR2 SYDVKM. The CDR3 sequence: CATTPPGQGTGELFF. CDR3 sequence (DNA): TGTGCCACTACACCTCCGGGACAGGGGACCGGGGAGCTGTTTTTT.

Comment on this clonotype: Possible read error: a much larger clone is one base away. The CDR3 sequence is CASSPGVLQGPLVAQYF. Here the CDR3 DNA reads TGTGCCAGCTCACCGGGCGTACTACAGGGGCCGTTGGTTGCGCAGTACTTC. This rearrangement joins TRBV18 to TRBJ2-7; 7 bases map to TRBD1. Germline V lookup: CDR1 KGHSH, CDR2 LQKENI. The CDR3 sequence is 17 residues long. The trim removed 3 bases at V and 9 bases at J, leaving 20 bases unmatched.

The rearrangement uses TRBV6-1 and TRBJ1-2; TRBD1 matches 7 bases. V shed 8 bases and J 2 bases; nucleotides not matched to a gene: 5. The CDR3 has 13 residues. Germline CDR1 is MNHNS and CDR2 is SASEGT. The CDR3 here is CASLDRANYGYTF. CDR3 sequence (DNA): TGTGCCAGCCTTGACAGGGCCAACTATGGCTACACCTTC.

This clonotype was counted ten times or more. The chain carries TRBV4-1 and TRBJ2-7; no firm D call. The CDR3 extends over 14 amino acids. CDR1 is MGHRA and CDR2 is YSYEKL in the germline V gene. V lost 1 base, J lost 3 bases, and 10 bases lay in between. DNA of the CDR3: TGCGCCAGCAGCCAAGGTGGATCCCACTACGAGCAGTACTTC. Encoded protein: CASSQGGSHYEQYF.